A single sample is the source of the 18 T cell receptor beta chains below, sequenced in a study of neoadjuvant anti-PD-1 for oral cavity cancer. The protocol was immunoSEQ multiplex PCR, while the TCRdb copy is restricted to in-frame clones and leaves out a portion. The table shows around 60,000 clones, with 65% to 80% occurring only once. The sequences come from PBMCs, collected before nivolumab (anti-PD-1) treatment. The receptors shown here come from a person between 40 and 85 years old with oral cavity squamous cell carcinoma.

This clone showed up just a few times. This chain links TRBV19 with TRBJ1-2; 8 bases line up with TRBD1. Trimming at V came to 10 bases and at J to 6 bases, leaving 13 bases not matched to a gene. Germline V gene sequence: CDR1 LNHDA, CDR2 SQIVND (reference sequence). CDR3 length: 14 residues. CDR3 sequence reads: CATTDRDHVHGYTF. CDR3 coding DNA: TGTGCCACCACGGACAGGGATCATGTACATGGCTACACCTTC.

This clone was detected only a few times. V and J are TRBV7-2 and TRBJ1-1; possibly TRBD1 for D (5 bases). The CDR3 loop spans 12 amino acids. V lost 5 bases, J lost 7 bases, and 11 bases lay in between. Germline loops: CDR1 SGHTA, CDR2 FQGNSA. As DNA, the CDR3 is TGTGCCAGCAGCCTTTGGGGCAGTGAAGCTTTCTTT. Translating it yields CASSLWGSEAFF.

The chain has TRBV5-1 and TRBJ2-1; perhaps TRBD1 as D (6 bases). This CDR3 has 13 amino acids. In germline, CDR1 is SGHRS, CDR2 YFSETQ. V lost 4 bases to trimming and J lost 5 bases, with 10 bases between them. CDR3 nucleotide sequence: TGCGCCAGCAGCAGGACAGCAAACAATGAGCAGTTCTTC. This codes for CASSRTANNEQFF. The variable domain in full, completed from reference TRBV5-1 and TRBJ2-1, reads KAGVTQTPRYLIKTRGQQVTLSCSPISGHRSVSWYQQTPGQGLQFLFEYFSETQRNKGNFPGRFSGRQFSNSRSEMNVSTLELGDSALYLCASSRTANNEQFFGPGTRLTVL.

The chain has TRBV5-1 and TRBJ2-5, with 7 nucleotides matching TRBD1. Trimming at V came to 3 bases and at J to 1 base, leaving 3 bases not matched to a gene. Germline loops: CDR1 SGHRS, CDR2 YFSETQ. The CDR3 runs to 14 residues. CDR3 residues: CASSSGQFQETQYF. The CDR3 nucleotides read TGCGCCAGCAGCTCGGGACAGTTCCAAGAGACCCAGTACTTC.

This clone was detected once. This CDR3 is CASSLGSDGNTQYF. The DNA for the CDR3 is TGTGCCAGCAGCTTAGGAAGTGATGGGAATACGCAGTATTTT. J is TRBJ2-3 and V is TRBV7-9; no clear D gene. The CDR3 is 14 amino acids. CDR1 is SEHNR and CDR2 is FQNEAQ in the germline V gene (reference sequence). Trimming removed 1 base at V and 7 bases at J, with 12 bases between.

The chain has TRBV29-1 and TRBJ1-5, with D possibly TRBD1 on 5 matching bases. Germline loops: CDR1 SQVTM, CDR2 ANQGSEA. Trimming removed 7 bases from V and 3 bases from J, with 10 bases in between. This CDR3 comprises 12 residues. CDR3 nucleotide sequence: TGCAGCGCCGGGGGGTCCAATCAGCCCCAGCATTTT. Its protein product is CSAGGSNQPQHF.

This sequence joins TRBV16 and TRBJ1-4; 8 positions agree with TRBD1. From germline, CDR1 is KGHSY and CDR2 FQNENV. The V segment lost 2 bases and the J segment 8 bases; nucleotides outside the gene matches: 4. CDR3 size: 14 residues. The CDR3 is CASSQGQGREKLFF. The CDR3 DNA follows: TGTGCCAGCAGCCAAGGACAGGGCCGAGAAAAACTGTTTTTT.

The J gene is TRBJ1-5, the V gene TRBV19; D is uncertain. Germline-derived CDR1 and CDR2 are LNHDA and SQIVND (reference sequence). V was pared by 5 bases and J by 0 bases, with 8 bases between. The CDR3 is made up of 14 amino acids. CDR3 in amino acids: CASSVNPSNQPQHF. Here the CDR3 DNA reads TGTGCCAGTAGTGTAAACCCTAGCAATCAGCCCCAGCATTTT.

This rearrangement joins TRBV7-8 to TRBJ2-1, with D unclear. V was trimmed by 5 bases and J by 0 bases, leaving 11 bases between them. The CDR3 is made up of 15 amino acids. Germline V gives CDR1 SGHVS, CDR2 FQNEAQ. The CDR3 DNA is TGTGCCAGCAGCCCGAAAAAGAGCTCCTACAATGAGCAGTTCTTC. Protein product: CASSPKKSSYNEQFF.

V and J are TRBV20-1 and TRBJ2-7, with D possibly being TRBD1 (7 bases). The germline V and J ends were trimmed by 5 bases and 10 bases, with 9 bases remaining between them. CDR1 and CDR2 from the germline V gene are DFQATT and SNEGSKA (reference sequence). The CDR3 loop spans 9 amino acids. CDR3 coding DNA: TGCAGTGCTGGAGGGGGCCAGTACTTC. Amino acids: CSAGGGQYF.

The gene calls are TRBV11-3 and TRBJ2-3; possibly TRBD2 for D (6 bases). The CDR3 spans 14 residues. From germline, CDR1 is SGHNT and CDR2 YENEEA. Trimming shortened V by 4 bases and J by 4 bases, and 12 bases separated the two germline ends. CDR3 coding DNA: TGTGCCAGCAGCTCGGGCGGGGATCCAGATACGCAGTATTTT. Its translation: CASSSGGDPDTQYF.

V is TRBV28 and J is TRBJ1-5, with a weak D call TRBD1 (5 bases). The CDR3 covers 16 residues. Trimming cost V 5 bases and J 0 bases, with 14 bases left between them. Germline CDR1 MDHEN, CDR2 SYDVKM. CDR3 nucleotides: TGTGCCAGCAGTCCTCTAGACAGCTCTAGCAATCAGCCCCAGCATTTT. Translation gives CASSPLDSSSNQPQHF.

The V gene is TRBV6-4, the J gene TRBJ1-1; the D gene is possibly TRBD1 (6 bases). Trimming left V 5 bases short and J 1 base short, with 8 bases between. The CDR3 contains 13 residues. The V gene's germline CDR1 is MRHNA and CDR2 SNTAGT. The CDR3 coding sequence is TGTGCCAGCAGTAACAGGGAGAACACTGAAGCTTTCTTT. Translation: CASSNRENTEAFF.

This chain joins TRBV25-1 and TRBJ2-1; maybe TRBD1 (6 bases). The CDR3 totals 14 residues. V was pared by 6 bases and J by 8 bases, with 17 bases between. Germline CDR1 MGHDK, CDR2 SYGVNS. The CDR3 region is CASSPIGTFYEQFF. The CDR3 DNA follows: TGTGCCAGCAGCCCTATTGGGACATTCTATGAGCAGTTCTTC.

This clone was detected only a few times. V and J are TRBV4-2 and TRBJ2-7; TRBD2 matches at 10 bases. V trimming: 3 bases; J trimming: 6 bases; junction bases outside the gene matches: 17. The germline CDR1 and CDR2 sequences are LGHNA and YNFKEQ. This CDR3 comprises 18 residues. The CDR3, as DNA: TGTGCCAGCAGCCAGTCAGCAGCGGGGGGGCCGGACGTGGGCGAGCAGTACTTC. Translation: CASSQSAAGGPDVGEQYF.

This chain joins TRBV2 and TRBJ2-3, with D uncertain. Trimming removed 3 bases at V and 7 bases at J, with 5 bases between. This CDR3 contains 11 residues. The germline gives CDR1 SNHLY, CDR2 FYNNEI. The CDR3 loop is CASSEKNTQYF. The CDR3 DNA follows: TGTGCCAGCAGTGAGAAGAATACGCAGTATTTT.

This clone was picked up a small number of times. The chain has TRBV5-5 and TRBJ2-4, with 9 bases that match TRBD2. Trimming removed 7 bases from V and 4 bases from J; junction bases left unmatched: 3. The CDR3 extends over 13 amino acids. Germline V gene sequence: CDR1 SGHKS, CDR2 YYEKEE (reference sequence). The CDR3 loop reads CASAAGGKNIQYF. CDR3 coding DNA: TGTGCCAGCGCAGCGGGAGGAAAAAACATTCAGTACTTC.

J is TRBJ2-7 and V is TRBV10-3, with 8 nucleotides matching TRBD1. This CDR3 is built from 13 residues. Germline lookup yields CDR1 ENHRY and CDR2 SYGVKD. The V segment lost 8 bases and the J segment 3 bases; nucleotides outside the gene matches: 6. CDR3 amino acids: CAIGQGLDYEQYF. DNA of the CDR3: TGTGCCATCGGACAGGGCTTAGACTACGAGCAGTACTTC.